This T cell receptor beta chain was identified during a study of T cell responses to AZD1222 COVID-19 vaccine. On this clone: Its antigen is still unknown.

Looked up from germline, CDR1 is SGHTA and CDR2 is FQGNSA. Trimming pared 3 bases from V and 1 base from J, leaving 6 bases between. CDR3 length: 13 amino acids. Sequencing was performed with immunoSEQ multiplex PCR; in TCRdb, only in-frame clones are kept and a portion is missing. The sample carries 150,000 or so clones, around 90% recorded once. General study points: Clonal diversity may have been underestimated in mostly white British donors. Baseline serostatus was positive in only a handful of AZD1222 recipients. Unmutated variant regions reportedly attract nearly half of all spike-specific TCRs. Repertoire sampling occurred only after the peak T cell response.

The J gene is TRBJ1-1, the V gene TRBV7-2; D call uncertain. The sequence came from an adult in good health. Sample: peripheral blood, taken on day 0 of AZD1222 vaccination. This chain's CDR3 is CASSFAENTEAFF. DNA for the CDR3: TGTGCCAGCAGCTTCGCAGAGAACACTGAAGCTTTCTTT.